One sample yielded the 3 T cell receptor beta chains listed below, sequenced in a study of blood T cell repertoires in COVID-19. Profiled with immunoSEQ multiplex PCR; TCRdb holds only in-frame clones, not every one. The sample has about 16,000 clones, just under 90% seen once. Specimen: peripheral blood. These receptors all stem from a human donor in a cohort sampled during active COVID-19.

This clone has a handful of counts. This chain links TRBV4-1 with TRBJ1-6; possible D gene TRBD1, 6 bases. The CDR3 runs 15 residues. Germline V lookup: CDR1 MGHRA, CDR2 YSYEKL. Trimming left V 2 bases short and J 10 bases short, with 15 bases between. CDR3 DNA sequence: TGCGCCAGCAGCCAACAGGGGTGGGCGAAGTCACCCCTCCACTTT. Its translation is CASSQQGWAKSPLHF.

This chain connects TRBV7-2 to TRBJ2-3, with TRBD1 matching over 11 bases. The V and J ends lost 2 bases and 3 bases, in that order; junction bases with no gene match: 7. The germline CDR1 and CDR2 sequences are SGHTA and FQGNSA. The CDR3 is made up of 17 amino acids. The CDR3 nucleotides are TGTGCCAGCAGCTTAAGGGGGAGGGACAGGGGGACAGATACGCAGTATTTT. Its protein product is CASSLRGRDRGTDTQYF.

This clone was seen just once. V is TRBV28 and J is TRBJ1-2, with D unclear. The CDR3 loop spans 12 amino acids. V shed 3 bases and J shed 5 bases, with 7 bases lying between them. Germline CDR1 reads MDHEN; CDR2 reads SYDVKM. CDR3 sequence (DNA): TGTGCCAGCAGTTTTCGGGAGTATGGCTACACCTTC. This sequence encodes CASSFREYGYTF.